This TCR beta chain was recovered during a study of T cells in narcolepsy. Study conclusions and caveats: HCRT-specific and TRIB2-specific autoreactive clonotypes appeared among same-patient CSF and blood CD4+ clonotypes.

Sequencing was performed with immunoSEQ multiplex PCR; in TCRdb, only in-frame clones are kept and a portion is missing. The sample includes 34,000 or so clones, 60% to 80% seen only once; the top ten take roughly 3.5%. Comments on this clone: As yet, its antigen is unknown.

The germline CDR1 and CDR2 sequences are WNHNN and SYGVQD (reference sequence). The CDR3 length is 15 residues. Trimming took off 8 bases at V and 2 bases at J, with 18 bases between the two ends. This rearrangement joins TRBV10-1 to TRBJ1-1, with D possibly being TRBD1 (5 bases). This TCR was recovered from a human donor in good health. The sample taken for sequencing was memory (CD45RA-) CD4+ T cells from blood. CDR3 nucleotides: TGCGCCAGCTCCCAAGGGCTGGGGCGCAACACTGAAGCTTTCTTT. Its translation is CASSQGLGRNTEAFF.